This entry concerns a single T cell receptor beta chain. Its antigen is unknown. The sample originates from a study of shared clonotypes between healthy human individuals. As for the study in general: Per-donor plates numbered three CD4 naive, three CD4 memory, two CD8 naive and one CD8 memory.

Assay: immunoSEQ multiplex PCR; the TCRdb copy retains only in-frame clones and omits some. The sample consists of approximately 640,000 clones, around 90% of them appearing once. Germline V gene data show CDR1 as SEHNR and CDR2 as FQNEAQ (reference sequence). The CDR3 loop spans 16 amino acids. With V trimmed by 1 base and J by 5 bases, 8 bases remained unmatched. Study-wide results and limits: Shared clonotypes across all four donors exceeded non-shared ones in generation probability. Sorted-subset samples were not fully sequenced, rarefaction indicated.

Every contributor of samples was a Caucasian grown-up residing in Nashville, Tennessee. This clonotype originated in a young man in good health. Some clones in this sample may be carry-over from other donors' samples. The sample taken for sequencing was memory CD8+ T cells from PBMCs. Subset noted: CD45RO+ cells pooled with CCR7-negative TemRA cells. V gene TRBV7-9 combines with J gene TRBJ2-5; TRBD1 agrees at 9 bases. This CDR3 reads CASSLVPDRGMETQYF. Written as DNA, the CDR3 is TGTGCCAGCAGCTTAGTTCCGGACAGGGGTATGGAGACCCAGTACTTC.